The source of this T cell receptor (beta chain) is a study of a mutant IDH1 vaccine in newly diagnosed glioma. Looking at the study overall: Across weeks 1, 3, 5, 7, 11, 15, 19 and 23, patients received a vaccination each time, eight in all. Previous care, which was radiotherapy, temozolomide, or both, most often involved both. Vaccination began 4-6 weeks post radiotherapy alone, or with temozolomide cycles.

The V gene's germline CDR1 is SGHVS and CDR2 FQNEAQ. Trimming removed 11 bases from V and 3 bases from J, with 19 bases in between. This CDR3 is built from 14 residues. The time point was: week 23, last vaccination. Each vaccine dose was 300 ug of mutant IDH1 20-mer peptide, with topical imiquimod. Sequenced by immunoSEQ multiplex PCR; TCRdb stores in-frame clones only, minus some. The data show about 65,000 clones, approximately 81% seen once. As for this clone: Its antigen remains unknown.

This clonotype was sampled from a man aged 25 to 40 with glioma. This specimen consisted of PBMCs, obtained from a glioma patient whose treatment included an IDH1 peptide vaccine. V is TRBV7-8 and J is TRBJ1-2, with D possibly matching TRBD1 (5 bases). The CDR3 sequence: CASQSRGGDYGYTF. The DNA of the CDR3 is TGTGCCTCACAGTCGAGAGGAGGGGACTATGGCTACACCTTC.